The 3 T cell receptor beta chains below come from one sample, sequenced in a study of blood T cells in healthy people across ages. The use of a sample-barcoded 5' primer and a J-beta primer mix characterized a second PCR of about 6 to 11 cycles. Using its own MiXCR run on the 5' RACE reads, TCRdb lists one record per CDR3 protein. The profile shows about 1.8 million distinct CDR3 sequences, about 50% of them singletons. Sequenced input: blood. These receptors originate from a woman aged 40-49 years in good health.

This sequence joins TRBV5-1 and TRBJ2-1; weak D call: TRBD2 (5 bases). This CDR3 is built from 15 residues. CDR1 and CDR2 from the germline V gene are SGHRS and YFSETQ. Trimming left V 0 bases short and J 0 bases short, with 7 bases between. The DNA of the CDR3 is TGCGCCAGCAGCTTGGAAGCGGTCTCCTACAATGAGCAGTTCTTC. Amino acid sequence: CASSLEAVSYNEQFF.

This clonotype occurred a few times. The V and J genes are TRBV25-1 and TRBJ2-3; maybe TRBD2 (5 bases). Germline V gene data show CDR1 as MGHDK and CDR2 as SYGVNS. The CDR3 has 14 amino acids. Trimming stripped 3 bases from V and 3 bases from J, with 10 bases between. The CDR3 spells CASSDSGETDTQYF. The CDR3 DNA is TGTGCCAGCAGTGATTCCGGGGAGACAGATACGCAGTATTTT.

This clonotype occurred a few times. The chain carries TRBV20-1 and TRBJ1-6, with 7 bases identical to TRBD1. CDR3 size: 15 residues. CDR1 is DFQATT and CDR2 is SNEGSKA in the germline V gene (reference sequence). Losses at the gene ends were 5 bases for V and 7 bases for J; bases not matched to a gene: 11. The CDR3 reads CSASRRQGRNSPLHF. CDR3 in DNA: TGCAGTGCTTCCCGGCGACAGGGTCGGAATTCACCCCTCCACTTT.